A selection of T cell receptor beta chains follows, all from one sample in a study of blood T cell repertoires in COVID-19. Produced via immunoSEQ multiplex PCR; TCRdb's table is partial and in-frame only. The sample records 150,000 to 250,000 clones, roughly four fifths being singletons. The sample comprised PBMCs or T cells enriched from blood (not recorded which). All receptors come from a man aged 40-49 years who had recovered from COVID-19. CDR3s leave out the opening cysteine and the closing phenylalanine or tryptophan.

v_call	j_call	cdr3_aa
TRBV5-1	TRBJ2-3	ASSGAGGDTDTQY
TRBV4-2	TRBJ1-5	ASSQEVQGWQPQH
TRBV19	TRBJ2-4	ASSPAPRGHQAKNIQY
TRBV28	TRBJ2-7	ASSLGTGKNEQY
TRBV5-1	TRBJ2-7	ASSLGSGLSEQY
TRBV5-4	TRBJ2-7	ASSQGLAGYEQY
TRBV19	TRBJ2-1	ASSITGSSYNEQF
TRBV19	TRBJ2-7	ASSWGPRSYEQY
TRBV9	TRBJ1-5	ASSGGGGNQPQH
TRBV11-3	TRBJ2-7	ASSSGQGSAYEQY
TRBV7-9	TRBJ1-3	ASSPKTGVANTIY
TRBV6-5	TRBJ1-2	ASSYGQGGYGYT
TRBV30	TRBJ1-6	AWSLTGTGYSPLH
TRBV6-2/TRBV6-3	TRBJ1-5	ASSYQGSWQPQH
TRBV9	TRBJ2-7	ASSVGASVTGEQY
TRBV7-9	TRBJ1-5	ASSRAGVVGQPQH
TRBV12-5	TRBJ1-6	ASGSMDRGPPLH
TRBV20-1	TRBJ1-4	SAIRDMWVF
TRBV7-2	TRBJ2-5	ASSSLLAGGQETQY
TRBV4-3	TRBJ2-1	ASSRSRDYSYNEQF
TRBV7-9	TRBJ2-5	AGLPSGQETQY
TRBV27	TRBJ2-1	ASRRYNEQF
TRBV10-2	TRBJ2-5	ASSEMLAGQETQY
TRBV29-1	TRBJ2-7	SAGQGGNEQY
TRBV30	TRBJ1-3	AWRVHSGNTIY
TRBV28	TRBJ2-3	ASSSLAGGGTSTDTQY
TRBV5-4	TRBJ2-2	ASSLGTSPVSTGELF
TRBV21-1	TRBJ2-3	ASSTTSGRRGTDTQY
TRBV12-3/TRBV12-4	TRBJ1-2	ASSLARGYGYT